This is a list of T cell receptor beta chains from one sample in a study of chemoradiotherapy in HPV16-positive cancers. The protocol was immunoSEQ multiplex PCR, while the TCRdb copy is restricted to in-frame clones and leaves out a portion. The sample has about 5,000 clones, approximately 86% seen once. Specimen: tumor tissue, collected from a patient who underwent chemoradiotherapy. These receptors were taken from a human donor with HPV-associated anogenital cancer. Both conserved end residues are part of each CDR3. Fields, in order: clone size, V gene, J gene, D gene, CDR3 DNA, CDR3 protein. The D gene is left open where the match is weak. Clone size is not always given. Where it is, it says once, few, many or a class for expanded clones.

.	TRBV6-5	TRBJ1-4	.	TGTGCCAGCAGTTACAGGCTCGATGAAAAACTGTTTTTT	CASSYRLDEKLFF
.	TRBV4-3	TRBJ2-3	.	TGCGCCAGCAGCCGGTACGGGCAGGGGGGTGATACGCAGTATTTT	CASSRYGQGGDTQYF
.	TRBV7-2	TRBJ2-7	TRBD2	TGTGCCAGCAGCTTAGGGGTAGCGGGAGCCTTTTGGGACGAGCAGTACTTC	CASSLGVAGAFWDEQYF
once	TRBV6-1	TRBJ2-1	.	TGTGCCAGCAGAGGGCAGAGCTCCAATGAGCAGTTCTTC	CASRGQSSNEQFF
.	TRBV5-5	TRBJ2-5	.	TGTGCCAGCAGCATTGACGAGACCCAGTACTTC	CASSIDETQYF
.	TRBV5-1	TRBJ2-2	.	TGCGCCAGCAGCTATACTGAGACCGGGGAGCTGTTTTTT	CASSYTETGELFF
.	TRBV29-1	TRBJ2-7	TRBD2	TGCAGCGCCCTAGCGGGAGGGTCCTACGAGCAGTACTTC	CSALAGGSYEQYF
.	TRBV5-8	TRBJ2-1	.	TGTGCCAGCAGTAGAGGTAGGGAGCAGTTCTTC	CASSRGREQFF
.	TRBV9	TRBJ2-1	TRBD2	TGTGCCAGCAGCGTAAGCGGGAGATCCTACAATGAGCAGTTCTTC	CASSVSGRSYNEQFF
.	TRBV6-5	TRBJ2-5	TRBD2	TGTGCCAGCAGTCGAAGCGGGGGGCGGGTGGAGACCCAGTACTTC	CASSRSGGRVETQYF
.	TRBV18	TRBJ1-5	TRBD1	TGTGCCAGCTCACCAGAAAGAGGGGGCGCCCGGCAGCCCCAGCATTTT	CASSPERGGARQPQHF
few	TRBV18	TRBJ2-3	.	TGTGCCAGCTCCCCCTGGGGAGTTTCAGATACGCAGTATTTT	CASSPWGVSDTQYF
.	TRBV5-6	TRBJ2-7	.	TGTGCCAGCAGCTTGGCGGGCTCCTACGAGCAGTACTTC	CASSLAGSYEQYF
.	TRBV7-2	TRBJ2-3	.	TGTGCCAGCAGCTTAGGGACTAAGTACACAGATACGCAGTATTTT	CASSLGTKYTDTQYF
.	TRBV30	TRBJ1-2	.	TGTGCCTGGAGTACGAGGGTTTATGGCTACACCTTC	CAWSTRVYGYTF
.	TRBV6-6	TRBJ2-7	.	TGTGCCAGCAGTTATACAGCGAGCTCCTACGAGCAGTACTTC	CASSYTASSYEQYF
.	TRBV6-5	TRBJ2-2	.	TGTGCCAGCAGTTACTCGCAAAACACCGGGGAGCTGTTTTTT	CASSYSQNTGELFF
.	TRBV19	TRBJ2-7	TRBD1	TGTGCCAGTAGTACCGGGACAGGGGGCTACGAGCAGTACTTC	CASSTGTGGYEQYF
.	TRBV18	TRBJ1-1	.	TGTGCCAGCTCCCGGGACAATAAGAACACTGAAGCTTTCTTT	CASSRDNKNTEAFF
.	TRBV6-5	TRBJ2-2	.	TGTGCCAGCAGTTACTCTCTTCCGGGAAACACCGGGGAGCTGTTTTTT	CASSYSLPGNTGELFF
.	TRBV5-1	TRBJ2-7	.	TGCGCCAGCAGCTTGGACAGGGAGGAGAACGAGCAGTACTTC	CASSLDREENEQYF
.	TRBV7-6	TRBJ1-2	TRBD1	TGTGCCAGCAGCCCGACCGGGACAGGTACTAGGAACTATGGCTACACCTTC	CASSPTGTGTRNYGYTF
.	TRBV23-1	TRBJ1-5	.	TGCGCCAGCAGTCAATCCGTAAAACCCTCGGGGCAGCCCCAGCATTTT	CASSQSVKPSGQPQHF
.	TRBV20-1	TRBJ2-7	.	TGCAGTGCCTCATTCCGGTACGAGCAGTACTTC	CSASFRYEQYF
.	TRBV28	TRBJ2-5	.	TGTGCCAGCAGTTCGGGTCTCTCTGACCAGTACTTC	CASSSGLSDQYF
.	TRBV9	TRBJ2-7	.	TGTGCCAGCAGCGTAGAGGGCTCATACTACGAGCAGTACTTC	CASSVEGSYYEQYF
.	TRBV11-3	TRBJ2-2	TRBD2	TGTGCCAGCAGCTTGACTAGCGCCGGGGAGCTGTTTTTT	CASSLTSAGELFF
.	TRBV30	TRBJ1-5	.	TGTGCCTGGAGAAAGGCGGGTAGCAATCAGCCCCAGCATTTT	CAWRKAGSNQPQHF
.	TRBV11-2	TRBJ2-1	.	TGTGCCAGCAGAGGCGGGGGCTTCACCTACAATGAGCAGTTCTTC	CASRGGGFTYNEQFF
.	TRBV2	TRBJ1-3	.	TGTGCCAGCAGTGAACTTGGACAGTCCACTGGAAACACCATATATTTT	CASSELGQSTGNTIYF
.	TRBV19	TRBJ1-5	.	TGTGCCAGTAGTATAGATTGGAACAGGTACGAGCCCCAGCATTTT	CASSIDWNRYEPQHF
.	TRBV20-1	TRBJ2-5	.	TGCAGTGCTAGAGATTTAGAGACCCAGTACTTC	CSARDLETQYF
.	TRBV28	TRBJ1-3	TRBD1	TGTGCCAGCAGGGGACAGGGAGGAAACACCATATATTTT	CASRGQGGNTIYF
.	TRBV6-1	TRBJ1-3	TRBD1	TGTGCCAGCAGTCTTGGACAGGGGTGGGGAAACACCATATATTTT	CASSLGQGWGNTIYF
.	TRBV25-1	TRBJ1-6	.	TGTGCCAGCAGTGATCAGGGGCCAGCAGGATCACCCCTCCACTTT	CASSDQGPAGSPLHF
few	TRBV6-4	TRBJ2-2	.	TGTGCCAGCAGCCCTGTCCGGGGTAACACCGGGGAGCTGTTTTTT	CASSPVRGNTGELFF
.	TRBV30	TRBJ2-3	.	TGTGCCTGCCCCCGCTCCAAGCAAGTGATGTTGAGGGCTGGTGTATCTAGCACAGATACGCAGTATTTT	CACPRSKQVMLRAGVSSTDTQYF
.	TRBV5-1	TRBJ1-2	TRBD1	TGCGCCAGCAGCTTCGAGACAGGGGCGAGCTATGGCTACACCTTC	CASSFETGASYGYTF
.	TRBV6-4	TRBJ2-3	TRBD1	TGTGCCAGCAGTCCGGGACAGGGTGAGGCAGATACGCAGTATTTT	CASSPGQGEADTQYF
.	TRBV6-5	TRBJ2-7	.	TGTGCCAGCAGTTACCGCCTTGACGCTCACGAGCAGTACTTC	CASSYRLDAHEQYF
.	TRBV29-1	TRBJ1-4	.	TGCAGCGTCCACGGGCCATCTAATGAAAAACTGTTTTTT	CSVHGPSNEKLFF